The TCR beta chain described here comes from a study of blood T cells in healthy people across ages. General observations from the study: Lack of knowledge of donor CMV status possibly confounded expanded clonotype changes. While age rose, TCR beta diversity per million T cells dropped in a roughly linear way.

A remark on this clonotype: Its antigen is undetermined.

A second PCR of about 7 to 11 cycles used a sample-barcoded 5' primer and a J-beta primer mix. A single record per CDR3 protein comes from TCRdb applying MiXCR to the 5' RACE reads. The repertoire includes about 1.5 million distinct CDR3 sequences, approximately 39% of them detected once, and over 3.5% sits in the top ten. Collection of around 10 milliliters of peripheral blood was performed for each donor. This TCR derives from a young woman in good health. Sequencing was performed on blood.

The CDR3 sequence: CAIGQSLTDTQYF. CDR3 coding DNA: TGTGCCATCGGACAAAGCCTCACAGATACGCAGTATTTT. The chain recombines TRBV19 with TRBJ2-3; tentatively, D is TRBD1 (5 bases). The germline CDR1 and CDR2 sequences are LNHDA and SQIVND (reference sequence). The CDR3 totals 13 residues. V lost 10 bases, J lost 2 bases, and 13 bases lay in between. Based on the CDR3 plus reference TRBV19 and TRBJ2-3, the full variable domain is DGGITQSPKYLFRKEGQNVTLSCEQNLNHDAMYWYRQDPGQGLRLIYYSQIVNDFQKGDIAEGYSVSREKKESFPLTVTSAQKNPTAFYLCAIGQSLTDTQYFGPGTRLTVL.